This passage covers 30 T cell receptor beta chains from one sample sequenced in a study of blood T cells in healthy people across ages. With a J-beta primer mix and a sample-barcoded 5' primer, a second PCR ran about 6 to 11 cycles. TCRdb reprocessed the 5' RACE reads via MiXCR and lists one record per CDR3 protein. The repertoire holds roughly 930,000 distinct CDR3 sequences, with around 48% as singletons. The sample taken for sequencing was blood. These receptors were taken from a man aged 30-40 years in good health.

The rearrangement uses TRBV9 and TRBJ2-5; D may match TRBD1 or TRBD2 (5 bases each). The CDR3 consists of 16 residues. The germline V gene encodes CDR1 SGDLS and CDR2 YYNGEE. Trimming stripped 2 bases from V and 5 bases from J, with 19 bases between. DNA for the CDR3: TGTGCCAGCAGCGTCGAGAGACAGACTACTCAGGAGACCCAGTACTTC. This gives the protein CASSVERQTTQETQYF. Together with reference TRBV9 and TRBJ2-5, the CDR3 gives the full variable domain: DSGVTQTPKHLITATGQRVTLRCSPRSGDLSVYWYQQSLDQGLQFLIQYYNGEERAKGNILERFSAQQFPDLHSELNLSSLELGDSALYFCASSVERQTTQETQYFGPGTRLLVL.

This clonotype was seen a few times. The V call is TRBV6-5, the J call TRBJ2-7; D may be TRBD1 (5 bases). The germline gives CDR1 MNHEY, CDR2 SVGAGI. The CDR3 totals 12 residues. Trimming took off 5 bases at V and 5 bases at J, with 10 bases between the two ends. The CDR3 DNA is TGTGCCAGCAGTGTCTCCAGGGACGAGCAGTACTTC. Its translation: CASSVSRDEQYF.

This clonotype was found a few times. The chain recombines TRBV4-3 with TRBJ2-5; D may be TRBD1 (6 bases). This CDR3 comprises 15 residues. The germline gives CDR1 LGHNA, CDR2 YSLEER. V was pared by 0 bases and J by 3 bases, with 11 bases between. CDR3 sequence (DNA): TGCGCCAGCAGCCAAGATGTGAACAGGGAAGAGACCCAGTACTTC. Protein: CASSQDVNREETQYF.

The chain employs TRBV6-5 and TRBJ2-5, with 8 bases matching TRBD1. V shed 8 bases and J 11 bases; nucleotides not matched to a gene: 7. Looked up from germline, CDR1 is MNHEY and CDR2 is SVGAGI. CDR3 length: 11 residues. The CDR3 here is CASAGGNEQYF. The CDR3 coding sequence is TGTGCCAGCGCAGGGGGCAATGAGCAGTACTTC.

The CDR3, as DNA: TGTGCCAGCACCTGGACTAGCGGGGGGGATGAGCAGTACTTC. The encoded protein is CASTWTSGGDEQYF. The chain links TRBV6-1 to TRBJ2-7, with TRBD2 matching over 15 bases. Germline V gene lookup returns CDR1 MNHNS and CDR2 SASEGT. The CDR3 consists of 14 residues. J lost 7 bases, V lost 7 bases, and 5 bases had no gene match.

The rearrangement uses TRBV6-2 or TRBV6-3 and TRBJ2-7; TRBD2 agrees at 8 bases. The junction had 6 bases not matched to a gene; V was cut back by 6 bases and J by 2 bases. The germline V gene has CDR1 MNHEY and CDR2 SVGEGT. CDR3 length: 14 residues. The CDR3 spells CASRTAGDPYEQYF. CDR3 nucleotide sequence: TGTGCCAGCAGGACAGCGGGGGATCCCTACGAGCAGTACTTC.

This sequence joins TRBV7-3 and TRBJ2-4, with 8 bases that match TRBD2. The germline V gene encodes CDR1 SGHTA and CDR2 FQGTGA. With V trimmed by 2 bases and J by 8 bases, 14 bases remained unmatched. The CDR3 extends over 17 amino acids. The CDR3 DNA is TGTGCCAGCAGCTTAGGGGCTACACGGGGGGGCCCAGACATTCAGTACTTC. It specifies CASSLGATRGGPDIQYF. The whole variable domain, remainder taken from reference TRBV7-3 and TRBJ2-4, is GAGVSQTPSNKVTEKGKYVELRCDPISGHTALYWYRQSLGQGPEFLIYFQGTGAADDSGLPNDRFFAVRPEGSVSTLKIQRTERGDSAVYLCASSLGATRGGPDIQYFGAGTRLSVL.

This chain links TRBV4-3 with TRBJ2-7; tentative D call: TRBD2 (6 bases). The germline CDR1 and CDR2 sequences are LGHNA and YSLEER. This CDR3 has 14 amino acids. V lost 0 bases, J lost 6 bases, and 12 bases lay in between. CDR3: CASSQESFGGEQYF. Here the CDR3 DNA reads TGCGCCAGCAGCCAAGAGTCCTTCGGGGGCGAGCAGTACTTC.

The chain carries TRBV5-1 and TRBJ1-6, with D unclear. CDR3 length equals 15 residues. Per the germline V gene, CDR1 is SGHRS and CDR2 is YFSETQ. V dropped 4 bases and J dropped 6 bases, with 14 bases sitting between them. CDR3 residues: CASSRTGNINSPLHF. Written as DNA, the CDR3 is TGCGCCAGCAGCAGAACCGGGAATATTAATTCACCCCTCCACTTT.

This chain joins TRBV10-3 and TRBJ1-1, with D perhaps TRBD1 (6 bases). CDR1 is ENHRY and CDR2 is SYGVKD in the germline V gene. Trimming took off 7 bases at V and 1 base at J, with 13 bases between the two ends. The CDR3 covers 14 residues. CDR3 bases: TGTGCCATCACCCCGGGACAAAAGAACACTGAAGCTTTCTTT. Its translation: CAITPGQKNTEAFF.

This clonotype was recorded at least ten times. The chain uses TRBV25-1 and TRBJ2-5; 11 positions agree with TRBD2. There are 19 residues in the CDR3. Germline lookup yields CDR1 MGHDK and CDR2 SYGVNS. Unmatched junction bases numbered 14, after V lost 0 bases and J lost 5 bases. CDR3 residues: CASSEYTGLAGGLAETQYF. The DNA of the CDR3 is TGTGCCAGCAGTGAATATACGGGTCTAGCGGGGGGCCTCGCCGAGACCCAGTACTTC.

The chain combines TRBV20-1 with TRBJ2-5; D remains ambiguous. Trimming took 6 bases from V and 5 from J, leaving 16 bases between them. CDR1 DFQATT and CDR2 SNEGSKA come from the germline V gene (reference sequence). CDR3 length: 13 amino acids. DNA of the CDR3: TGCAGTGCCATGAGACCCGGCGTGGAGACCCAGTACTTC. Amino acid sequence: CSAMRPGVETQYF.

In this sample, this clonotype turned up a few times. V gene TRBV7-2 combines with J gene TRBJ1-5; D unclear. This CDR3 spans 16 amino acids. CDR1 SGHTA and CDR2 FQGNSA come from the germline V gene. V lost 5 bases to trimming and J lost 6 bases, with 20 bases between them. CDR3 sequence reads: CASSTDTVYAPQPQHF. The CDR3, as DNA: TGTGCCAGCAGCACTGACACGGTCTACGCCCCTCAGCCCCAGCATTTT.

This clonotype was picked up a small number of times. The V and J genes are TRBV19 and TRBJ2-1; D is unresolved. With 0 bases removed from V and 2 bases from J, the gap between germline ends came to 8 bases. Germline V gene data show CDR1 as LNHDA and CDR2 as SQIVND (reference sequence). The CDR3 totals 15 residues. CDR3 protein: CASSIEGSAYNEQFF. CDR3 sequence (DNA): TGTGCCAGTAGTATAGAAGGTTCCGCCTACAATGAGCAGTTCTTC.

The rearrangement uses TRBV4-1 and TRBJ2-7; D perhaps matches TRBD2 (5 bases). Per germline, CDR1 MGHRA and CDR2 YSYEKL. The CDR3 length is 14 residues. Trimming pared 1 base from V and 2 bases from J, leaving 9 bases between. DNA of the CDR3: TGCGCCAGCAGCCAAGTTGGGAGTGCCTACGAGCAGTACTTC. It yields the protein CASSQVGSAYEQYF.

J is TRBJ1-5 and V is TRBV12-3 or TRBV12-4; D unresolved. This CDR3 spans 16 amino acids. The germline V and J ends were trimmed by 5 bases and 3 bases, with 17 bases remaining between them. CDR3 amino acids: CASSINRRAFNQPQHF. The CDR3, as DNA: TGTGCCAGCAGTATTAACCGGAGGGCCTTCAATCAGCCCCAGCATTTT.

The chain has TRBV20-1 and TRBJ1-4; TRBD1 might be the D (6 bases). The length of the CDR3 is 14 residues. Germline CDR1 DFQATT, CDR2 SNEGSKA (reference sequence). V was pared by 2 bases and J by 0 bases, with 7 bases between. CDR3 sequence: CSARRTATNEKLFF. In DNA form, the CDR3 reads TGCAGTGCTAGACGGACAGCAACTAATGAAAAACTGTTTTTT.

The V and J genes are TRBV7-8 and TRBJ2-1; 10 bases match TRBD2. Trimming at V came to 1 base and at J to 3 bases, leaving 9 bases not matched to a gene. The CDR3 runs to 18 residues. The germline gives CDR1 SGHVS, CDR2 FQNEAQ. The CDR3 loop is CASSLGSGGLMNYNEQFF. The CDR3 region has the DNA TGTGCCAGCAGCTTAGGTAGCGGGGGGCTCATGAACTACAATGAGCAGTTCTTC.

This clonotype came up a few times. The chain combines TRBV15 with TRBJ2-3; D gene uncertain. The V gene's germline CDR1 is LNHNV and CDR2 YYDKDF (reference sequence). V was trimmed by 0 bases and J by 6 bases, leaving 13 bases between them. This CDR3 has 15 amino acids. Here the CDR3 reads CATSRDRGATDTQYF. The DNA for the CDR3 is TGTGCCACCAGCAGAGATCGAGGAGCGACGGATACGCAGTATTTT. Looking up the rest from reference TRBV15 and TRBJ2-3 gives the full variable domain: DAMVIQNPRYQVTQFGKPVTLSCSQTLNHNVMYWYQQKSSQAPKLLFHYYDKDFNNEADTPDNFQSRRPNTSFCFLDIRSPGLGDTAMYLCATSRDRGATDTQYFGPGTRLTVL.

V is TRBV4-1 and J is TRBJ2-7; 10 nucleotides match TRBD1. The CDR3 length is 15 residues. J gave up 5 bases and V 3 bases, and 7 bases lay outside the gene matches. CDR1 and CDR2 from the germline V gene are MGHRA and YSYEKL. CDR3 region: CASSHHGTGANEQYF. Written as DNA, the CDR3 is TGCGCCAGCAGCCACCACGGGACAGGGGCGAACGAGCAGTACTTC.

This clonotype was seen a few times. The CDR3: CASSRAGAQMGQTQYF. CDR3 nucleotides: TGCGCCAGCAGCCGGGCCGGGGCCCAGATGGGCCAAACGCAGTATTTT. V is TRBV4-3 and J is TRBJ2-3; D is perhaps TRBD1 or TRBD2 (5 bases each). The germline gives CDR1 LGHNA, CDR2 YSLEER. Trimming took 4 bases from V and 9 from J, leaving 23 bases between them. CDR3 size: 16 residues.

Only a few counts were recorded for this clonotype. The chain recombines TRBV6-2 or TRBV6-3 with TRBJ1-1; no firm D call. The CDR3 totals 12 residues. The germline V gene encodes CDR1 MNHEY and CDR2 SVGEGT. The V end lost 3 bases, the J end lost 2 bases, and 4 bases lay between the germline ends. CDR3 sequence reads: CASSYYNTEAFF. The CDR3 nucleotides read TGTGCCAGCAGTTATTATAACACTGAAGCTTTCTTT.

In its sample, this clonotype was seen a few times. The chain recombines TRBV27 with TRBJ2-5; D possibly uses TRBD1 or TRBD2 (5 bases each). The CDR3 loop spans 15 amino acids. Germline loops: CDR1 MNHEY, CDR2 SMNVEV (reference sequence). V was shortened by 2 bases and J by 2 bases, with 12 bases between the two germline ends. The CDR3 DNA reads TGTGCCAGCAGTTTACAGGCAGGGAGACAAGAGACCCAGTACTTC. Protein sequence: CASSLQAGRQETQYF.

The rearrangement uses TRBV9 and TRBJ2-7; a weak D match, TRBD2 (5 bases). The tail of the sequence fits TRBJ2-5 better, so the J call may be wrong. The CDR3 has 15 amino acids. CDR1 and CDR2 (germline): SGDLS, YYNGEE. CDR3 sequence: CASSLNPSAGETQYF. DNA for the CDR3: TGTGCCAGCAGCCTTAATCCGTCTGCGGGAGAGACCCAGTACTTC.

The genes are TRBV6-2 or TRBV6-3 and TRBJ1-5; D is possibly TRBD1 (5 bases). V shed 4 bases and J shed 7 bases, with 17 bases lying between them. Germline V CDR1 and CDR2: MNHEY, SVGEGT. CDR3 size: 15 residues. CDR3 sequence reads: CASSSRQFFRQPQHF. The DNA for the CDR3 is TGTGCCAGCAGTTCCCGACAGTTCTTTAGGCAGCCCCAGCATTTT.

The chain uses TRBV7-2 and TRBJ2-2, with D possibly being TRBD1 (6 bases). V was trimmed by 5 bases and J by 8 bases, leaving 18 bases between them. Looked up from germline, CDR1 is SGHTA and CDR2 is FQGNSA. The CDR3 is 15 residues long. CDR3 sequence: CASSRAGQLGGELFF. DNA of the CDR3: TGTGCCAGCAGCCGGGCCGGACAGCTAGGTGGGGAGCTGTTTTTT.

The rearrangement uses TRBV20-1 and TRBJ2-7, with no clear D. V was shortened by 0 bases and J by 0 bases, with 9 bases between the two germline ends. Looked up from germline, CDR1 is DFQATT and CDR2 is SNEGSKA (reference sequence). The CDR3 consists of 14 residues. The CDR3: CSARDRKSSYEQYF. As DNA, the CDR3 is TGCAGTGCTAGAGATAGGAAATCCTCCTACGAGCAGTACTTC.

V gene TRBV3-1 combines with J gene TRBJ2-7; 8 bases map to TRBD1. The CDR3 runs 15 residues. V trimming: 3 bases; J trimming: 3 bases; junction bases outside the gene matches: 7. Per the germline V gene, CDR1 is LGHDT and CDR2 is YNNKEL (reference sequence). The CDR3 nucleotides are TGTGCCAGCAGCCATTCGGACAGGGAGAGCTACGAGCAGTACTTC. It codes for CASSHSDRESYEQYF.

This clonotype was observed once. This chain links TRBV29-1 with TRBJ2-5, with D unresolved. Germline V lookup: CDR1 SQVTM, CDR2 ANQGSEA. CDR3 length equals 13 residues. V was pared by 7 bases and J by 1 base, with 13 bases between. CDR3 protein: CSARRFTQETQYF. The CDR3 nucleotides read TGCAGCGCCCGAAGGTTCACCCAAGAGACCCAGTACTTC.

This clonotype has more than one count but fewer than ten. This chain connects TRBV27 to TRBJ2-3, with D perhaps being TRBD1 or TRBD2 (6 bases each). V shed 6 bases and J shed 5 bases, with 12 bases lying between them. The CDR3 covers 13 residues. In germline, CDR1 is MNHEY, CDR2 SMNVEV (reference sequence). CDR3 DNA: TGTGCCAGCAGGAGGGGGGCGGGAGATACGCAGTATTTT. It yields the protein CASRRGAGDTQYF.